This passage covers 3 T cell receptor beta chains from one sample sequenced in a study of identical twins. From the 5' RACE reads, TCRdb called clonotypes with MiXCR, one entry per CDR3 protein. Altogether 650,000 to 750,000 distinct CDR3 sequences are present, approximately 22% being singletons, with the ten largest covering roughly 4.3%. The same data also contributed to another study, on T cells expressing NK-cell markers.

The sample taken for sequencing was PBMCs. The source is a woman aged 18-30 years in good health.

The chain combines TRBV4-3 with TRBJ2-1; no firm D call. Trimming left V 4 bases short and J 7 bases short, with 23 bases between. In germline, CDR1 is LGHNA, CDR2 YSLEER. This CDR3 has 17 residues. The CDR3 bases are TGCGCCAGCAGCCCCTCAAGGCTTTTTCCCTATCGTAATGAGCAGTTCTTC. This codes for CASSPSRLFPYRNEQFF.

The CDR3 loop reads CASSQVTPLDEQFF. The DNA of the CDR3 is TGTGCCAGCAGCCAAGTTACGCCCTTAGATGAGCAGTTCTTC. The chain is built from TRBV14 and TRBJ2-1; no firm D call. This CDR3 spans 14 amino acids. CDR1 SGHDN and CDR2 FVKESK come from the germline V gene. The V and J ends lost 1 base and 8 bases respectively, with 12 bases between them. Looking up the rest from reference TRBV14 and TRBJ2-1 gives the full variable domain: EAGVTQFPSHSVIEKGQTVTLRCDPISGHDNLYWYRRVMGKEIKFLLHFVKESKQDESGMPNNRFLAERTGGTYSTLKVQPAELEDSGVYFCASSQVTPLDEQFFGPGTRLTVL.

V is TRBV20-1 and J is TRBJ2-3; D remains unclear. This CDR3 has 15 residues. Trimming shortened V by 8 bases and J by 6 bases, and 24 bases separated the two germline ends. CDR1 DFQATT and CDR2 SNEGSKA come from the germline V gene (reference sequence). The DNA of the CDR3 is TGCAGTCCAACCCCCGGCGGAAGGATAGGCGATACGCAGTATTTT. Translating gives CSPTPGGRIGDTQYF.